This T cell receptor beta chain came from a study of cytomegalovirus exposure and HLA in healthy donors. The overall study: The same platform was used for the 130 or so validation repertoires as for the 666 first-cohort repertoires, as reported in a later analysis.

The donors were members of the validation cohort, which comprised roughly 130 subjects and was separate from the first cohort of fewer than 700 subjects. Generated by immunoSEQ multiplex PCR, the TCRdb table keeps only in-frame clones and is missing some. Of about 98,000 clones listed, approximately 88% are singletons. Whole-study results and caveats: Reports indicated that the classifier achieved high specificity and sensitivity in diagnosing cytomegalovirus status. It was found in a later analysis that first-cohort TCR clusters tended to co-occur in the 90 to 150 validation repertoires.

Worth noting for this clone: Its antigen is as yet unknown.

The V gene's germline CDR1 is SGHRS and CDR2 YFSETQ. CDR3 size: 14 residues. V gave up 4 bases and J gave up 5 bases, with 13 bases separating them. The clonotype comes from a woman in her 30s in good health and CMV-seronegative. The rearrangement joins TRBV5-1 to TRBJ1-3; D perhaps matches TRBD1 (6 bases). The specimen sequenced was PBMCs. CDR3 sequence (DNA): TGCGCCAGCAGCCTGACAGGCCACAGAAACACCATATATTTT. This translates into CASSLTGHRNTIYF.